A selection of T cell receptor beta chains follows, all from one sample in a study of shared clonotypes between healthy human individuals. Only in-frame clones appear in the TCRdb table, and some are missing; sequencing was by immunoSEQ multiplex PCR. The table shows about a million clones, with around 77% occurring only once. Sequencing was done on a sample of memory CD4+ T cells from PBMCs. The receptors stem from a man younger than 35 in good health. Some clones in this sample may be carry-over from other donors' samples. Each CDR3 is given with its conserved first and last residue. The size of a clone is reported for some rows only, either as once, few or many, or as a class for expanded clones.

>-|TRBV6-5
CATRLQGRPEAFF
>-|TRBV18
CASSPAVGVNYEQYF
>-|TRBV5-3
CARSLGRGNRSNQPQHF
>-|TRBV30
CAWSATGEAFF
>-|TRBV27
CASSTIGGAPRRSHEQYF
>-|TRBV27
CASSFRDSYGYTF
>-|TRBV27
CASNRQGSISGSSYEQYF
>-|TRBV6-1
CASSVEQGLGYTF
>once|TRBV28
CASSPGPGGARDEKLFF
>-|TRBV28
CASSLRVNTEAFF
>-|TRBV29-1
CSATVRPTQETQYF
>few|TRBV7-2
CASSLDGYGYTF
>-|TRBV2
CASSPTRGRYQPQHF
>-|TRBV5-1
CASSWGGTSGLGEQFF
>-|TRBV6-1
CASSQGRERGNTIYF
>-|TRBV9
CASSVGTLPTNEQFF
>-|TRBV27
CASSLFRGTYEQYF
>few|TRBV30
CAWSPDSYEQYF
>-|TRBV2
CASLVQGRETQYF
>-|TRBV5-1
CASSPRAGRAKNIQYF
>few|TRBV5-1
CASSDGTSGRGRDTQYF
>-|TRBV19
CASSTGRLGNSNQPQHF
>-|TRBV28
CASSPTRGSGTYEQYF
>-|TRBV7-3
CASRDFNTGELFF
>-|TRBV29-1
CSGLEGYGEKLFF
>-|TRBV28
CASPPCDWVWRIGGDTQYF
>-|TRBV5-8
CASSDRGGDEQFF
>-|TRBV19
CASSIAPGGVGPYNEQFF
>-|TRBV2
CASSGSGREQYF
>-|TRBV28
CASSLLAAVRETQYF
>-|TRBV5-1
CASSLLSGANTGELFF
>-|TRBV7-3
CASSGGTGYGYTF
>-|TRBV7-2
CASSLGRTNQPQHF
>many|TRBV27
CASRRQGGNEQYF
>once|TRBV9
CASSVAHEGGYETQYF
>many|TRBV28
CASSLGYSGANVLTF
>-|TRBV28
CATRAPVPGGNQPQHF
>-|TRBV10-3
CAIREGQNYGYTF
>-|TRBV7-3
CASSVDYEQYF
>-|TRBV9
CASSYLATNTGELFF
>many|TRBV29-1
CSAGSSGSSVLGQFF
>-|TRBV19
CASGGLSNEKLFF
>-|TRBV21-1
CASSKARQLLSNYGYTF
>-|TRBV28
CASSPLGQKNEKLFF
>once|TRBV11-2
CASSFGQGAYGYTF
>-|TRBV28
CASSLGLRGASGNTIYF
>-|TRBV30
CASLTGNYGYTF
>-|TRBV7-7
CASSLAAGPSYEQYF
>-|TRBV7-3
CASSSGGNSYNEQFF
>-|TRBV7-9
CASSFGGTGLRSGANVLTF
>-|TRBV7-9
CASSFRDSGEKLFF
>-|TRBV6-1
CASTRSGIRNEQFF
>few|TRBV5-1
CASSLARAVATEAFF
>-|TRBV30
CAWSVAGYDQPQHF